This record concerns one T cell receptor (beta chain) sequence. This table comes from immunoSEQ multiplex PCR, and its TCRdb copy is limited to in-frame clones, with some not included. The sample holds tens of thousands of clones, about 91% seen once. The data are from a study of blood T cell repertoires in COVID-19. The CDR3 contains 15 residues. Trimming removed 6 bases at V and 1 base at J, with 14 bases between. Germline-derived CDR1 and CDR2 are SNHLY and FYNNEI. Material for sequencing was peripheral blood. This TCR was recovered from a woman at least 80 years old with acute or convalescent COVID-19. The chain combines TRBV2 with TRBJ2-3, with a weak D call TRBD2 (5 bases). CDR3 nucleotides: TGTGCCAGCAGGCTTTTGAGGGTCGGCACAGATACGCAGTATTTT. It yields the protein CASRLLRVGTDTQYF.